Shown below are 5 T cell receptor beta chains from a single sample sequenced in a study of blood T cell repertoires in COVID-19. The table came from immunoSEQ multiplex PCR; TCRdb's copy has only in-frame clones and leaves some out. The sample shows under 200,000 clones, more than 60% of them seen only once. What was sequenced was peripheral blood. These receptors came from a man in his 70s with acute or convalescent COVID-19.

The V call is TRBV4-1, the J call TRBJ2-3; D is perhaps TRBD2 (5 bases). From germline, CDR1 is MGHRA and CDR2 YSYEKL. CDR3 length equals 16 residues. Trimming pared 2 bases from V and 2 bases from J, leaving 14 bases between. CDR3 DNA sequence: TGCGCCAGCAGCCAACCCCCGGGGATTAACACAGATACGCAGTATTTT. Translation gives CASSQPPGINTDTQYF.

The chain employs TRBV29-1 and TRBJ2-3, with D possibly TRBD2 on 6 matching bases. Germline assignment: CDR1 SQVTM and CDR2 ANQGSEA. Trimming took off 4 bases at V and 0 bases at J, with 11 bases between the two ends. CDR3 length: 14 residues. The CDR3 reads CSVAPGTSTDTQYF. DNA of the CDR3: TGCAGCGTTGCGCCAGGGACTAGCACAGATACGCAGTATTTT.

This clone was found a few times. The genes are TRBV6-5 and TRBJ1-1; unclear D gene. There are 14 residues in the CDR3. The ends were cut back, 1 base at V and 2 bases at J, with 8 bases in the middle. Per the germline V gene, CDR1 is MNHEY and CDR2 is SVGAGI. The CDR3 sequence is CASSYLGANTEAFF. CDR3 in DNA: TGTGCCAGCAGTTACTTGGGAGCTAACACTGAAGCTTTCTTT.

This clone was found a few times. The chain employs TRBV19 and TRBJ2-7, with D possibly being TRBD2 (6 bases). Between the trimmed V and J ends, which lost 3 bases and 3 bases, there was a span of 15 bases. The germline gives CDR1 LNHDA, CDR2 SQIVND (reference sequence). This CDR3 is built from 15 residues. This chain's CDR3 is CASSMMFGGDYEQYF. The CDR3 bases are TGTGCCAGTAGTATGATGTTCGGGGGTGACTACGAGCAGTACTTC.

A single count supports this clone. The V call is TRBV5-8, the J call TRBJ1-6; a weak D match, TRBD1 (5 bases). This CDR3 has 13 amino acids. Germline CDR1 is SGHTS and CDR2 is YDEGEE. Deletions cut 7 bases from V and 9 bases from J, with 14 bases between. This CDR3 reads CASWAQGGSPLHF. CDR3 sequence (DNA): TGTGCCAGCTGGGCCCAGGGAGGTTCACCCCTCCACTTT.